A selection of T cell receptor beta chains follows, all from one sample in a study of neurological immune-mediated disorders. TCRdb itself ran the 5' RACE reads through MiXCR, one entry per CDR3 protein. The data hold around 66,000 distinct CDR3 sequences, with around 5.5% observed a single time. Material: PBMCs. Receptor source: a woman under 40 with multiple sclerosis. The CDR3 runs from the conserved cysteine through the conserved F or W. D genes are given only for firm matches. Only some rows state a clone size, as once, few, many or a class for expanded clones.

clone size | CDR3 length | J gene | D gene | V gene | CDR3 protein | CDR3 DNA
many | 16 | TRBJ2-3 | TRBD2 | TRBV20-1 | CSATTLAGANTDTQYF | TGCAGTGCTACTACCTTAGCGGGGGCGAACACAGATACGCAGTATTTT
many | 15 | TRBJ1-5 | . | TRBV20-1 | CSARQGRGRNQPQHF | TGCAGTGCTAGACAGGGTCGAGGACGGAATCAGCCCCAGCATTTT
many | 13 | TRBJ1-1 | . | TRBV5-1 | CASSITGLAEAFF | TGCGCCAGCAGCATAACAGGGTTAGCTGAAGCTTTCTTT
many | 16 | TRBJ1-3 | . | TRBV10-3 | CAISESGAFTGNTIYF | TGTGCCATCAGTGAGTCGGGGGCGTTCACTGGAAACACCATATATTTT
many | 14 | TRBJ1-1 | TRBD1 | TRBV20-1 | CSARPGTGNTEAFF | TGCAGTGCTAGACCCGGGACAGGGAACACTGAAGCTTTCTTT
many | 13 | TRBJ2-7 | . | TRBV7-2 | CASSLGLAYEQYF | TGTGCCAGCAGCTTAGGACTAGCCTACGAGCAGTACTTC
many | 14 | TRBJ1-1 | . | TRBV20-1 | CSARGPPLNTEAFF | TGCAGTGCTAGAGGACCTCCGCTGAACACTGAAGCTTTCTTT
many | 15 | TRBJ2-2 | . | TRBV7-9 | CASSLGADNTGELFF | TGTGCCAGCAGCTTAGGCGCAGATAACACCGGGGAGCTGTTTTTT
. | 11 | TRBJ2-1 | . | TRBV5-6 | CASSLGDSSFF | TGTGCCAGCAGCTTAGGAGACAGTTCATTCTTC
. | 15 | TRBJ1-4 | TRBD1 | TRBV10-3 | CAISDGQGANEKLFF | TGTGCCATCAGTGACGGACAGGGAGCTAATGAAAAACTGTTTTTT
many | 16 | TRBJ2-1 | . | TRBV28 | CASRGGGAPSYNEQFF | TGTGCCAGCAGAGGGGGGGGGGCTCCCTCCTACAATGAGCAGTTCTTC
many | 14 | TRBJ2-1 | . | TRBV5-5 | CASSLGGINNEQFF | TGTGCCAGCAGCTTGGGAGGGATCAACAATGAGCAGTTCTTC
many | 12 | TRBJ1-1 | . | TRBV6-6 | CASNSGITEAFF | TGTGCCAGCAATAGCGGTATCACTGAAGCTTTCTTT
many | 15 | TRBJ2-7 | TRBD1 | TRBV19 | CASSTRTGPSYEQYF | TGTGCCAGTAGTACCAGGACAGGCCCATCCTACGAGCAGTACTTC
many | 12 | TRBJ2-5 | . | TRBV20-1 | CSARTDEETQYF | TGCAGTGCTAGAACGGATGAAGAGACCCAGTACTTC
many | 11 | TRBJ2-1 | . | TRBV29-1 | CSVWRVDIQFF | TGCAGCGTTTGGAGGGTAGATATACAGTTCTTC
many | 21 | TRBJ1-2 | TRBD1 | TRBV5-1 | CASSLGAGTGAVGGRSYGYTF | TGCGCCAGCAGCTTGGGAGCGGGGACAGGAGCTGTCGGCGGCCGGAGCTATGGCTACACCTTC
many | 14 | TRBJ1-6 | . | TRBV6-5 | CASSYLQGSSPLHF | TGTGCCAGCAGTTACTTACAGGGAAGTTCACCCCTCCACTTT
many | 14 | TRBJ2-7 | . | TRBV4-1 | CASSQWGLSYEQYF | TGCGCCAGCAGCCAATGGGGACTCTCCTACGAGCAGTACTTC
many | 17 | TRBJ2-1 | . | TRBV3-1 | CASSQGWWGGLVDEQFF | TGTGCCAGCAGCCAAGGATGGTGGGGGGGCCTAGTAGATGAGCAGTTCTTC
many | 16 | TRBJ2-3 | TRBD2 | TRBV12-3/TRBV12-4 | CASSSGGGASADTQYF | TGTGCCAGCAGTTCAGGCGGGGGGGCCAGCGCAGATACGCAGTATTTT
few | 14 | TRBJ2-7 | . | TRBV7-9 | CASSPTGNSYEQYF | TGTGCCAGCAGCCCGACAGGAAACTCCTACGAGCAGTACTTC
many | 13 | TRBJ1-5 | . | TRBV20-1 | CSSRAESDQPQHF | TGCAGTTCACGGGCGGAGTCCGATCAGCCCCAGCATTTT
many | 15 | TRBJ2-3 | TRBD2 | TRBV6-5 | CASSQLAGGKDTQYF | TGTGCCAGCAGCCAACTAGCGGGGGGAAAGGATACGCAGTATTTT
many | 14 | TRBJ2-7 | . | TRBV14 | CASSQGAGDYEQYF | TGTGCCAGCAGCCAGGGGGCTGGGGACTACGAGCAGTACTTC
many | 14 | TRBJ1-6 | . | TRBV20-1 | CSAGGGSYNSPLHF | TGCAGTGCAGGGGGAGGCTCCTATAATTCACCCCTCCACTTT
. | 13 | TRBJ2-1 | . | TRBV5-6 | CASSSPSIAGPFF | TGTGCCAGCAGCTCTCCATCCATCGCGGGGCCGTTCTTC
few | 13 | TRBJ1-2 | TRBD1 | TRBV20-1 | CSAEGQGIYGYTF | TGCAGTGCTGAGGGACAGGGAATATATGGCTACACCTTC
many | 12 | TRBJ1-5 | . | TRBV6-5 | CASSKGGQPQHF | TGTGCCAGCAGTAAGGGTGGTCAGCCCCAGCATTTT
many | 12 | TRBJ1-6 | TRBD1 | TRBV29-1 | CSVRDRDSPLHF | TGCAGCGTTAGGGACAGAGATTCACCCCTCCACTTT
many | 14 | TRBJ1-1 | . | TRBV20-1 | CSARGGTLNTEAFF | TGCAGTGCCAGAGGGGGGACTTTGAACACTGAAGCTTTCTTT
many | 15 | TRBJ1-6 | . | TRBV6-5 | CASSYMVGDNSPLHF | TGTGCCAGCAGTTACATGGTTGGTGATAATTCACCCCTCCACTTT
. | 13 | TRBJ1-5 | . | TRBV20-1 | CSAVRAMGQPQHF | TGCAGTGCTGTCCGGGCCATGGGTCAGCCCCAGCATTTT
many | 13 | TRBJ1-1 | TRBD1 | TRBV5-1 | CASSTGDRGKTFF | TGCGCCAGCAGCACCGGCGACAGGGGGAAAACTTTCTTT
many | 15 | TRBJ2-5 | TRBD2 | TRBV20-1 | CSARTLAGRDETQYF | TGCAGTGCTAGAACACTAGCGGGGCGGGATGAGACCCAGTACTTC
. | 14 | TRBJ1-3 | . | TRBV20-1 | CSARDLRAGNTIYF | TGCAGTGCTAGAGATCTCAGGGCTGGAAACACCATATATTTT
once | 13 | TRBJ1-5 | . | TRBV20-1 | CSARGSLNQPQNF | TGCAGTGCTAGAGGAAGTCTCAATCAGCCCCAGAATTTT
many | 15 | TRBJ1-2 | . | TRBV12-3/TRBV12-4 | CASTTSLGQGYGYTF | TGTGCCAGCACCACGTCGCTGGGGCAGGGCTATGGCTACACCTTC
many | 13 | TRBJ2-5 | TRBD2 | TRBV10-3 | CATGLAGGETQYF | TGTGCCACAGGACTAGCGGGGGGAGAGACCCAGTACTTC
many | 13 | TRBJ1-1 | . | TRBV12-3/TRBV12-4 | CASTLSGNTEAFF | TGTGCCAGCACCCTGAGTGGGAACACTGAAGCTTTCTTT
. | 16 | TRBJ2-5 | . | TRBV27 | CASSLSFRTAQETQYF | TGTGCCAGCAGTTTATCGTTCCGAACGGCCCAAGAGACCCAGTACTTC
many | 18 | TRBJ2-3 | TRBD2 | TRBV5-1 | CASSFQIAGGNHRSAQYF | TGCGCCAGCAGCTTCCAGATAGCGGGGGGGAACCACCGTAGTGCGCAGTATTTT
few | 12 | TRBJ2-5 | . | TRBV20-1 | CSARASSETQYF | TGCAGTGCTAGAGCCAGTTCGGAGACCCAGTACTTC
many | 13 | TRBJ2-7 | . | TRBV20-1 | CSARGRRVWGQYF | TGCAGTGCTAGGGGCAGGAGGGTGTGGGGGCAGTACTTC
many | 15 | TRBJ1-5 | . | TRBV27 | CASRGRGGSNQPQHF | TGTGCCAGCAGGGGGCGAGGGGGGAGCAATCAGCCCCAGCATTTT
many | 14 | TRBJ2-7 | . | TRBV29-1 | CSVGLRFGDYEQYF | TGCAGCGTTGGATTACGTTTCGGGGACTACGAGCAGTACTTC
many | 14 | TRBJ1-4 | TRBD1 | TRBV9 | CASSATGVGEKLFF | TGTGCCAGCAGCGCGACAGGGGTCGGAGAAAAACTGTTTTTT
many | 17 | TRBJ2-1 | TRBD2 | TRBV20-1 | CSARDPRGAGDYNEQFF | TGCAGTGCTAGAGATCCTCGGGGAGCGGGGGACTACAATGAGCAGTTCTTC
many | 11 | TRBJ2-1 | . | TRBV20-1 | CSARGGNEQFF | TGCAGTGCTAGAGGGGGGAATGAGCAGTTCTTC
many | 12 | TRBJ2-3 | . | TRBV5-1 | CASSVSDDTQYF | TGCGCCAGCAGCGTCTCGGACGATACGCAGTATTTT